A selection of T cell receptor beta chains follows, all from one sample in a study of HIV-infected children after antiretroviral therapy interruption. A single record per CDR3 protein comes from TCRdb applying MiXCR to the 3' RACE reads. The sample shows approximately 15,000 distinct CDR3 sequences, about 3% of them seen only once. The starting material was CD45RO+ CD8+ T cells from PBMCs, pooled from several time points, obtained from a donor given antiretroviral therapy, either interrupted or continuous. The receptors originated from a pool of human donors with HIV. Each CDR3 is given with its conserved first and last residue. D genes are given only for firm matches. Some rows have no size entry. The others give once, few or many, or a class for an expanded clone.

j_call d_call clone_size v_call cdr3_aa cdr3_nt
TRBJ1-5 NA many TRBV20-1 CSATEEKVDSNQPQHF TGCAGTGCTACAGAAGAAAAGGTGGATAGCAATCAGCCCCAGCATTTT
TRBJ2-1 NA few TRBV11-2 CASSFDPSWNEQFF TGTGCCAGCAGCTTTGACCCGTCTTGGAATGAGCAGTTCTTC
TRBJ2-1 TRBD2 few TRBV10-2 CASSEGLAGGWQFF TGCGCCAGCAGTGAAGGACTAGCGGGGGGATGGCAGTTCTTC
TRBJ1-3 NA many TRBV5-8 CASSQTDRASGNTIYF TGTGCCAGCAGCCAAACCGACCGCGCCTCTGGAAACACCATATATTTT
TRBJ1-5 TRBD1 many TRBV24-1 CATSVGGQRNQPQHF TGTGCCACCAGTGTTGGGGGACAGCGCAATCAGCCCCAGCATTTT
TRBJ2-1 TRBD2 many TRBV20-1 CSAKTPSGGDHEQFF TGCAGTGCTAAGACGCCCAGCGGGGGGGATCATGAGCAGTTCTTC
TRBJ1-1 NA NA TRBV28 CASSLWQNTEAFF TGTGCCAGCAGTTTGTGGCAGAACACTGAAGCTTTCTTT
TRBJ1-1 NA many TRBV11-2 CASSFRPGRAGGAFF TGTGCCAGCAGCTTCCGCCCGGGCCGAGCAGGTGGGGCTTTCTTT
TRBJ2-7 TRBD1 many TRBV18 CATQGARYYEQYF TGTGCCACACAGGGGGCCAGATACTACGAGCAGTACTTC
TRBJ2-7 TRBD2 many TRBV5-1 CASSLTSGGWYEQYF TGCGCCAGCAGCTTGACTAGCGGGGGATGGTACGAGCAGTACTTC
TRBJ1-6 NA many TRBV5-4 CASTMGGFRNSPLHF TGTGCCAGCACTATGGGGGGTTTTAGGAATTCACCCCTCCACTTT
TRBJ1-3 NA medium-sized TRBV6-6 CASSSSVSGNTIYF TGTGCCAGCAGTTCCTCGGTCTCTGGAAACACCATATATTTT
TRBJ2-3 TRBD1 many TRBV11-3 CASSLRQGAGDTQYF TGTGCCAGCAGCCTCCGACAGGGGGCTGGAGATACGCAGTATTTT
TRBJ2-2 NA many TRBV11-3 CASSSTGNTGELFF TGTGCCAGCAGCTCAACAGGGAACACCGGGGAGCTGTTTTTT
TRBJ1-2 NA NA TRBV7-9 CASSLGDGYTF TGTGCCAGCAGCTTAGGGGATGGCTACACCTTC
TRBJ2-6 NA many TRBV15 CATSRELSGGANVLTF TGTGCCACCAGCAGAGAGCTTTCCGGTGGGGCCAACGTCCTGACTTTC